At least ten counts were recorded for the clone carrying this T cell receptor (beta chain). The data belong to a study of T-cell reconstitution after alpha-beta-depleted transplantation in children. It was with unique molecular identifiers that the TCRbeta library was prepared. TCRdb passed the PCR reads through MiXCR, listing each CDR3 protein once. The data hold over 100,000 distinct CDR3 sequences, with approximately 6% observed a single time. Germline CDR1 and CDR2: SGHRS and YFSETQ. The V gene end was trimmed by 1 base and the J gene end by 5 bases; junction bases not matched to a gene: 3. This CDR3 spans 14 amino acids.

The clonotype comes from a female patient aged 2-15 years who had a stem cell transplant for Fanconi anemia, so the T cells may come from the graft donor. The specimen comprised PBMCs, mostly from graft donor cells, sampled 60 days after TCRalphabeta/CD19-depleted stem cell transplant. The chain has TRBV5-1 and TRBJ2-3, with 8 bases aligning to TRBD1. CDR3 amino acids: CASSLTTGGDTQYF. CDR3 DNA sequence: TGCGCCAGCAGCTTGACAACAGGGGGAGATACGCAGTATTTT.